A single T cell receptor (beta chain) is shown here with its context. It lacks a known antigen. The sequencer listed for this sample is NextSeq 550. The Human TCR Profiling Kit (MiLaboratory) was used to prepare UMI-labeled 5' RACE TRB cDNA libraries. The full amount of extracted RNA was used for cDNA synthesis, and the full amount of resulting cDNA was used for PCR amplification. Libraries were prepared in parallel with an identical number of PCR cycles. Under the source paper's analysis protocol: MIGEC and MiXCR extracted about 49,000 +/- 11,000 unique UMI-labeled TRB cDNA molecules per library, requiring at least two reads per UMI. On average, roughly 40,000 +/- 10,000 functional in-frame TRB CDR3 nucleotide clonotypes lacking stop codons were found per library. After each sample was downsampled to 5000 UMI-labeled TRB molecules, VDJtools was used to calculate diversity metrics such as normalized Shannon-Wiener and Chao1. Clonotype-size-weighted physicochemical properties of the central five CDR3 residues (interaction energy, strength, volume and Kidera factor 4) were computed in VDJtools. Each CDR3 protein sequence appears as one entry after TCRdb reprocessed the reads, and no DNA is included. The V and J calls and clone size are TCRdb's, not the authors'. The table of this sample itemizes approximately 83,000 distinct CDR3 sequences. Around 1.6% of the sample rests with the top ten.

These data come from a study of CXCR3-negative and CXCR3-positive naive CD8 T cells (dated by TCRdb to 2018 to 2020). Regarding the study in general: About 150 million TRB reads were obtained in total, roughly 1.5 +/- 0.3 million reads per library. Diversity and physicochemical repertoire analyses were performed on 11 donors pooled from two independent experiments. The TRBV-TRBJ cluster analysis covered naive subsets from several donors and memory cells from 3 donors.

The cysteine opens and the phenylalanine closes a CDR3 of 14 amino acids. The protein alone is recorded here. CDR1 is given as KGHSH and CDR2 as LQKENI, both from the germline V gene. The full study reports these points: Surface CD5, linked to self-reactivity in mice, was comparable between naive subsets; TCR interaction strength was therefore also inferred from TRB CDR3 physicochemical properties. Similar TRBV-TRBJ usage was shown by naive CXCR3-negative and CXCR3-positive cells from the same donor, whereas distinct patterns were shown by memory cells. TRB CDR3s from CXCR3-positive naive cells showed higher hydrophobicity (lower Kidera factor 4), lower energy, and higher strength and volume indices than CXCR3-negative naive cells. Freshly isolated PBMCs were used for most assays because CXCR3 expression partially decreased after cryopreservation. Repertoire diversity was comparably high in both naive subsets but much lower in memory CD8+ T cells.

Each CD8+ T cell subset was flow-sorted in triplicate, with some 300,000 cells per subset placed directly into RLT lysis buffer. Naive CD8+ T cells were defined stringently as CD45RO-CCR7+CD27+CD95- to exclude memory contaminants. Using standard density gradient centrifugation, peripheral blood mononuclear cells were isolated from buffy coats. Naive CXCR3-negative and CXCR3-positive CD8+ T cells were flow-sorted using a FACSAria III. Total RNA was extracted from sorted cells with an RNeasy Mini Kit. The source is a human donor in good health. Some clones in this sample may be carry-over from other donors' samples. The sequenced sample was naive CXCR3- CD8+ T cells from blood. In the paper's terms, the cell subset or site label means: CD45RO-CCR7+CD27+CD95- naive CD8+ T cells lacking CXCR3 (TNR3-). The sequence joins TRBV18 to TRBJ2-4; without DNA, the TCRdb call of TRBD1 cannot be checked. This receptor carries the CDR3 CASSPGGQKNIQYF.